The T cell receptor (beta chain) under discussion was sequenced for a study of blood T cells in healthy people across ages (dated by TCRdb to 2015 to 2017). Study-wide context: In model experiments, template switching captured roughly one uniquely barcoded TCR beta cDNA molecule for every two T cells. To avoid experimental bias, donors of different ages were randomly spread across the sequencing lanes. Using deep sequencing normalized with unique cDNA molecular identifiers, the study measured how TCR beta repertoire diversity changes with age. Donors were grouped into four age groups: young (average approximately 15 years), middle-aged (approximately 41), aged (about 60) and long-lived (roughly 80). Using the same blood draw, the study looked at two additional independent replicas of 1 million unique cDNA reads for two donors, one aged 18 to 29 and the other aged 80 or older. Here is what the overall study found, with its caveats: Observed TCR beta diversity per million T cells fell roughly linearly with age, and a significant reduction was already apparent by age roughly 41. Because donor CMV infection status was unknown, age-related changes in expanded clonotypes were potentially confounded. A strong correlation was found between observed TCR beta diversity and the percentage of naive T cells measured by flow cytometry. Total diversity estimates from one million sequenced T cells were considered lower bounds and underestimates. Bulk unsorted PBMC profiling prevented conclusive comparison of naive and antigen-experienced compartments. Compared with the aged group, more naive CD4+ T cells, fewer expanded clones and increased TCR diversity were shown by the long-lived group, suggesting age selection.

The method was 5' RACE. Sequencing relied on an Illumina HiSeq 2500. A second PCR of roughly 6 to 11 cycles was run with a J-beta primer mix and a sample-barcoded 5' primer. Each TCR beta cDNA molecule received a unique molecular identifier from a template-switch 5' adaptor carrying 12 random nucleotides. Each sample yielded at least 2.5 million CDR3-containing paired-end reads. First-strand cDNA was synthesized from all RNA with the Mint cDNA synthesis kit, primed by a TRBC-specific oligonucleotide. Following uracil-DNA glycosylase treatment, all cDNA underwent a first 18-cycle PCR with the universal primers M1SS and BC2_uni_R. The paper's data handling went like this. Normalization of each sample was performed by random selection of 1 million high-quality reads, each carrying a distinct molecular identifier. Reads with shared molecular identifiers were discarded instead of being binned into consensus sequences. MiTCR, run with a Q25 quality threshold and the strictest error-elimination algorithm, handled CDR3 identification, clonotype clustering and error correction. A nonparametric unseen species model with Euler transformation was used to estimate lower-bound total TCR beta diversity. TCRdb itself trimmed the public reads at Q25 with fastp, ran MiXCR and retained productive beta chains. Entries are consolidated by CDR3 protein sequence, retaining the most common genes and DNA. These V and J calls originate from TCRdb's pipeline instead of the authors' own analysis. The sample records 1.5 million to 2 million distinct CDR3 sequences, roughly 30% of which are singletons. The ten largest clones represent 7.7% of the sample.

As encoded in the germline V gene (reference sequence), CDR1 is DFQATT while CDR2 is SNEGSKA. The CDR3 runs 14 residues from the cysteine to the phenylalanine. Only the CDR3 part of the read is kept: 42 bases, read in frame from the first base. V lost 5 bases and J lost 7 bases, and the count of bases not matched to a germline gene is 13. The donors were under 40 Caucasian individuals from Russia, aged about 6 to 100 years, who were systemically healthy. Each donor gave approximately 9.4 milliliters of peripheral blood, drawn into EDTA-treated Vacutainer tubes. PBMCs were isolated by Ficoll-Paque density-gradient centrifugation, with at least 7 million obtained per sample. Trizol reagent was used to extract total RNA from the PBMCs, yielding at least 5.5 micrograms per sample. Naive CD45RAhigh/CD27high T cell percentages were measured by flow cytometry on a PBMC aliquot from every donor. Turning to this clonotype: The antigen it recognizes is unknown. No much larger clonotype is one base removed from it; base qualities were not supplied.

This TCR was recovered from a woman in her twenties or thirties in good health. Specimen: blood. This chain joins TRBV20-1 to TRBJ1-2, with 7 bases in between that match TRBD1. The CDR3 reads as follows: CSAPPRQGDGGYTF. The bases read TGCAGTGCTCCCCCGAGGCAGGGGGATGGTGGCTACACCTTC.